The 29 T cell receptor beta chains presented below share a single source sample, sequenced in a study of T-cell reconstitution after alpha-beta-depleted transplantation in children. During its preparation, the TCRbeta library received unique molecular identifiers. TCRdb called the PCR reads again in MiXCR, with one record for every CDR3 protein. The data hold about 200,000 distinct CDR3 sequences, with about 8.4% observed a single time. Specimen: PBMCs, mostly from graft donor cells, collected 360 days after TCRalphabeta/CD19-depleted stem cell transplant. Receptors were obtained from a male patient between 2 and 9 years old who had a stem cell transplant for acute myeloid leukemia, so the T cells may come from the graft donor.

This clonotype showed up just once. This chain's CDR3 is CAWSVLAGVSYEQYF. Written as DNA, the CDR3 is TGTGCCTGGAGTGTACTAGCGGGAGTTTCCTACGAGCAGTACTTC. V usage is TRBV30 and J usage is TRBJ2-7; 11 bases fit TRBD2. V lost 0 bases, J lost 1 base, and 2 bases stayed unmatched. Germline assignment: CDR1 GTSNPN and CDR2 SVGIG (reference sequence). The CDR3 contains 15 residues.

The chain carries TRBV9 and TRBJ1-2, with a possible D match to TRBD1 (6 bases). This CDR3 spans 15 amino acids. V was pared by 4 bases and J by 2 bases, with 15 bases between. Germline loops: CDR1 SGDLS, CDR2 YYNGEE. As DNA, the CDR3 is TGTGCCAGCAGCCCTCCGGGACACCTGAACTATGGCTACACCTTC. It yields the protein CASSPPGHLNYGYTF.

This clonotype showed up just a few times. The genes are TRBV10-3 and TRBJ1-5; D is undetermined. Germline V gene data show CDR1 as ENHRY and CDR2 as SYGVKD. Trimming shortened V by 4 bases and J by 2 bases, and 6 bases separated the two germline ends. This CDR3 is 13 amino acids long. CDR3 amino acids: CAISGGGNQPQHF. The CDR3 coding sequence is TGTGCCATCAGTGGAGGCGGCAATCAGCCCCAGCATTTT.

This clonotype came up many times. V gene TRBV12-3 or TRBV12-4 combines with J gene TRBJ2-7; D remains unclear. V was cut by 2 bases and J by 2 bases, with 7 bases left in between. CDR3 length: 13 residues. As DNA, the CDR3 is TGTGCCAGCAGTTTAACCGTCGCCTACGAGCAGTACTTC. Protein sequence: CASSLTVAYEQYF.

This clonotype turned up a few times. The DNA of the CDR3 is TGTGCCAGCAGCCCCGGACTAGCGGGAGTTCGGGAGACCCAGTACTTC. Translation gives CASSPGLAGVRETQYF. The rearrangement uses TRBV9 and TRBJ2-5, with 13 positions matching TRBD2. J was trimmed by 5 bases and V by 4 bases; bases with no gene match: 8. The CDR3 covers 16 residues. CDR1 SGDLS and CDR2 YYNGEE come from the germline V gene.

This chain joins TRBV24-1 and TRBJ1-3; D is uncertain. Germline CDR1 and CDR2: KGHDR and SFDVKD. Trimming cost V 5 bases and J 4 bases, with 11 bases left between them. CDR3 length equals 14 residues. The CDR3 here is CATSVRGPGNTIYF. The CDR3 bases are TGTGCCACCAGTGTGAGAGGACCCGGAAACACCATATATTTT.

Only a few counts were recorded for this clonotype. The chain combines TRBV10-3 with TRBJ2-5; the D call may be TRBD1 or TRBD2 (6 bases each). This CDR3 is 16 amino acids long. Germline CDR1 ENHRY, CDR2 SYGVKD. Deletions cut 3 bases from V and 2 bases from J, with 16 bases between. DNA for the CDR3: TGTGCCATCAGTGATGGGGGGCTAGCCCGACAAGAGACCCAGTACTTC. This codes for CAISDGGLARQETQYF.

This clonotype showed up many times. The chain is built from TRBV29-1 and TRBJ2-2; 7 positions match TRBD1. Trimming at V came to 5 bases and at J to 4 bases, leaving 4 bases not matched to a gene. Germline V CDR1 and CDR2: SQVTM, ANQGSEA. The CDR3 has 13 amino acids. The CDR3 spells CSVRQGFTGELFF. The CDR3 DNA sequence: TGCAGCGTTCGACAGGGTTTCACCGGGGAGCTGTTTTTT.

This clonotype has a handful of counts. This chain connects TRBV18 to TRBJ1-1; perhaps TRBD1 as D (6 bases). Trimming left V 2 bases short and J 4 bases short, with 14 bases between. The CDR3 contains 15 residues. Germline V gene data show CDR1 as KGHSH and CDR2 as LQKENI. This CDR3 is CASSPMGADVTEAFF. CDR3 DNA: TGTGCCAGCTCACCAATGGGGGCAGACGTCACTGAAGCTTTCTTT.

This clonotype has only a few counts. V usage is TRBV12-3 or TRBV12-4 and J usage is TRBJ1-2; D is unclear. Trimming cost V 3 bases and J 5 bases, with 4 bases left between them. This CDR3 comprises 11 residues. This CDR3 reads CASSFTYGYTF. Here the CDR3 DNA reads TGTGCCAGCAGTTTCACTTATGGCTACACCTTC.

This clonotype has only a few counts. V and J are TRBV7-6 and TRBJ1-1; D remains ambiguous. Trimming stripped 1 base from V and 8 bases from J, with 17 bases between. Germline V CDR1 and CDR2: SGHVS, FNYEAQ. There are 15 residues in the CDR3. The DNA of the CDR3 is TGTGCCAGCAGCTTAGAAGCGATTAAATCTACGGAAGCTTTCTTT. As protein: CASSLEAIKSTEAFF.

The V and J genes are TRBV7-2 and TRBJ1-2, with D tentatively TRBD1 (6 bases). The V and J ends lost 2 bases and 2 bases respectively, with 12 bases between them. Germline CDR1 SGHTA, CDR2 FQGNSA. This CDR3 comprises 15 residues. CDR3 DNA: TGTGCCAGCAGCTTAAGGGCAGGGGAGAACTATGGCTACACCTTC. Translating gives CASSLRAGENYGYTF. Full variable domain (rest looked up from reference TRBV7-2 and TRBJ1-2): GAGVSQSPSNKVTEKGKDVELRCDPISGHTALYWYRQSLGQGLEFLIYFQGNSAPDKSGLPSDRFSAERTGGSVSTLTIQRTQQEDSAVYLCASSLRAGENYGYTFGSGTRLTVV.

This clonotype has only a few counts. J is TRBJ1-1 and V is TRBV5-1; D is undetermined. The CDR3 spans 13 residues. The V gene lost 3 bases and the J gene lost 4 bases, with 10 bases spanning the gap. Germline CDR1 SGHRS, CDR2 YFSETQ. Written as DNA, the CDR3 is TGCGCCAGCAGCTCCCGAGAGGCCACTGAAGCTTTCTTT. Translation gives CASSSREATEAFF.

This sequence joins TRBV12-3 or TRBV12-4 and TRBJ2-2; D remains ambiguous. Trimming took 6 bases from V and 6 from J, leaving 11 bases between them. The CDR3 is made up of 13 amino acids. CDR3 in DNA: TGTGCCAGCAGCCCAAAGTACTCCGGGGAGCTGTTTTTT. Encoded protein: CASSPKYSGELFF.

This clonotype was found a few times. The J gene is TRBJ2-3, the V gene TRBV20-1; 8 bases fit TRBD2. Germline CDR1 and CDR2: DFQATT and SNEGSKA (reference sequence). With 4 bases clipped from V and 0 bases from J, the junction kept 6 bases outside the gene matches. CDR3 length: 15 amino acids. The DNA for the CDR3 is TGCAGTGCTAACGGGAGGGGCTCTAGCACAGATACGCAGTATTTT. This translates into CSANGRGSSTDTQYF.

A note on this clonotype: It may be a read error: a sequence one base away is much more abundant. No conserved phenylalanine or tryptophan is present at the end of the CDR3, so a read error is the likely explanation. This sequence joins TRBV10-3 and TRBJ2-1, with 7 bases lining up with TRBD2. This CDR3 has 13 residues. The J segment lost 5 bases and the V segment lost 6 bases, leaving 4 bases of the junction unmatched. The germline gives CDR1 ENHRY, CDR2 SYGVKD. CDR3 protein: CAIRLAEDNEQFL. The CDR3 DNA is TGTGCCATCAGGCTAGCGGAAGACAATGAGCAGTTCCTC.

This clonotype was recorded a few times. The chain uses TRBV7-8 and TRBJ2-3; 7 bases are a match to TRBD2. The length of the CDR3 is 14 residues. V lost 5 bases and J lost 3; bases outside the gene matches: 5. In germline, CDR1 is SGHVS, CDR2 FQNEAQ. The chain's CDR3 is CASSDTSDTDTQYF. CDR3 nucleotide sequence: TGTGCCAGCAGCGACACTAGCGATACAGATACGCAGTATTTT.

This clonotype was counted between two and nine times. The gene calls are TRBV12-3 or TRBV12-4 and TRBJ2-1, with 9 bases matching TRBD1. The V gene end was trimmed by 6 bases and the J gene end by 10 bases; junction bases not matched to a gene: 7. The CDR3 length is 13 residues. The CDR3 bases are TGTGCCAGCAGCACCCGACAGGGGGACGAGCAGTTCTTC. Translation: CASSTRQGDEQFF.

The rearrangement joins TRBV4-1 to TRBJ1-2, with D unresolved. Germline V gene lookup returns CDR1 MGHRA and CDR2 YSYEKL. Trimming pared 0 bases from V and 9 bases from J, leaving 8 bases between. The CDR3 loop spans 12 amino acids. The CDR3 here is CASSQDLGRYTF. The CDR3 DNA sequence: TGCGCCAGCAGCCAAGATCTCGGGCGCTACACCTTC.

The chain is built from TRBV18 and TRBJ1-4, with D hard to call. CDR3 size: 15 residues. Germline V lookup: CDR1 KGHSH, CDR2 LQKENI. Between the trimmed V and J ends, which lost 1 base and 7 bases, there was a span of 13 bases. CDR3 bases: TGTGCCAGCTCACCACGCGCGGAGGGAGGTGAAAAACTGTTTTTT. The encoded protein is CASSPRAEGGEKLFF.

This clonotype was counted ten times or more. V is TRBV12-3 or TRBV12-4 and J is TRBJ2-2; no clear D. The CDR3 length is 14 residues. V gave up 6 bases and J gave up 2 bases, with 10 bases separating them. The CDR3: CASRSGQNTGELFF. CDR3 DNA sequence: TGTGCCAGCAGGTCTGGTCAAAACACCGGGGAGCTGTTTTTT.

This clonotype was counted at least ten times. This sequence joins TRBV9 and TRBJ2-2; possibly TRBD2 for D (7 bases). Trimming took off 1 base at V and 0 bases at J, with 13 bases between the two ends. The CDR3 totals 17 residues. The germline CDR1 and CDR2 sequences are SGDLS and YYNGEE. CDR3 amino acids: CASSVNSGGPNTGELFF. CDR3 coding DNA: TGTGCCAGCAGCGTAAACTCGGGGGGCCCGAACACCGGGGAGCTGTTTTTT. The full variable domain, rest sourced from reference TRBV9 and TRBJ2-2, is DSGVTQTPKHLITATGQRVTLRCSPRSGDLSVYWYQQSLDQGLQFLIQYYNGEERAKGNILERFSAQQFPDLHSELNLSSLELGDSALYFCASSVNSGGPNTGELFFGEGSRLTVL.

The chain links TRBV20-1 to TRBJ1-4, with 10 bases fitting TRBD1. Germline V lookup: CDR1 DFQATT, CDR2 SNEGSKA (reference sequence). The CDR3 sequence is 14 residues long. V gave up 6 bases and J gave up 4 bases; unmatched junction bases: 5. In DNA, the CDR3 is TGCAGTGCGCCGACAGGGGGCGGTAATGAAAAACTGTTTTTT. Translated: CSAPTGGGNEKLFF.

The V and J genes are TRBV6-1 and TRBJ2-1, with 8 bases fitting TRBD2. V dropped 4 bases and J dropped 2; count of bases not matched to a gene: 22. Per the germline V gene, CDR1 is MNHNS and CDR2 is SASEGT. CDR3 length equals 21 residues. The CDR3 bases are TGTGCCAGCAGTGCCACACCCCAACTAGCGGCCAGCCCCGACACCTACAATGAGCAGTTCTTC. Amino acid sequence: CASSATPQLAASPDTYNEQFF.

This clonotype was observed at least ten times. The V and J genes are TRBV11-2 and TRBJ2-1; D unclear. Deletions cut 2 bases from V and 8 bases from J, with 13 bases between. Germline values: CDR1 SGHAT, CDR2 FQNNGV. The CDR3 is made up of 14 amino acids. Here the CDR3 reads CASSLRDFPDEQFF. The CDR3 region has the DNA TGTGCCAGCAGCTTAAGGGATTTCCCGGATGAGCAGTTCTTC.

This clonotype appeared a few times. The chain is built from TRBV27 and TRBJ1-1, with 8 bases that match TRBD1. With 7 bases clipped from V and 0 bases from J, the junction kept 7 bases outside the gene matches. The CDR3 loop spans 15 amino acids. Germline values: CDR1 MNHEY, CDR2 SMNVEV (reference sequence). This CDR3 is CASIGWTGMNTEAFF. As DNA, the CDR3 is TGTGCCAGCATCGGTTGGACAGGGATGAACACTGAAGCTTTCTTT.

This clonotype was found many times. The chain recombines TRBV5-1 with TRBJ2-1; 9 nucleotides match TRBD2. This CDR3 has 17 residues. V was pared by 3 bases and J by 8 bases, with 15 bases of the junction left unmatched. CDR1 is SGHRS, CDR2 YFSETQ, per germline. CDR3 amino acids: CASSSFSGSVVLDEQFF. CDR3 DNA sequence: TGCGCCAGCAGCTCTTTTAGCGGGAGCGTCGTACTGGATGAGCAGTTCTTC. Together with reference TRBV5-1 and TRBJ2-1, the CDR3 gives the full variable domain: KAGVTQTPRYLIKTRGQQVTLSCSPISGHRSVSWYQQTPGQGLQFLFEYFSETQRNKGNFPGRFSGRQFSNSRSEMNVSTLELGDSALYLCASSSFSGSVVLDEQFFGPGTRLTVL.

This clonotype was seen many times. The V gene is TRBV29-1, the J gene TRBJ1-1, with no clear D. The CDR3 loop spans 13 amino acids. V lost 1 base to trimming and J lost 0 bases, with 6 bases between them. Looked up from germline, CDR1 is SQVTM and CDR2 is ANQGSEA. The CDR3 bases are TGCAGCGTTGAAGGTCGGATGAACACTGAAGCTTTCTTT. It yields the protein CSVEGRMNTEAFF. Full variable domain (outside the CDR3, taken from reference TRBV29-1 and TRBJ1-1): SAVISQKPSRDICQRGTSLTIQCQVDSQVTMMFWYRQQPGQSLTLIATANQGSEATYESGFVIDKFPISRPNLTFSTLTVSNMSPEDSSIYLCSVEGRMNTEAFFGQGTRLTVV.

Ten or more counts support this clonotype. The DNA for the CDR3 is TGTGCCAGCAGTGCGAGCGGGAGAAGGCAAGAGACCCAGTACTTC. Amino acids: CASSASGRRQETQYF. This chain joins TRBV12-3 or TRBV12-4 and TRBJ2-5; TRBD2 matches at 8 bases. After removal of 5 bases from V and 2 bases from J, the junction contained 7 bases not matched to a gene. The CDR3 extends over 15 amino acids.